One and the same sample provided the 13 T cell receptor beta chains below, sequenced in a study of CD4 T cells in relation to SARS-CoV-2 and coronaviruses. The unexposed donors gave CD4+ T cells in 2011-2018, prior to COVID-19. Isolation of CD4+ T cells took place after roughly nine days in culture. No cognate antigen is known for these TCRs. Data came from immunoSEQ multiplex PCR; TCRdb stores just in-frame clones and leaves some out. The sample has about 16,000 clones, about 78% seen once. Input material: CD4+ T cells from PBMCs, cultured in vitro. All receptors come from a human donor in good health.

The CDR3 nucleotides read TGTGCCAGCAGCTTAGAGGGCACCGGGGAGCTGTTTTTT. Its protein product is CASSLEGTGELFF. The chain combines TRBV7-9 with TRBJ2-2; the D is unclear. Germline V lookup: CDR1 SEHNR, CDR2 FQNEAQ (reference sequence). Deletions cut 1 base from V and 4 bases from J, with 4 bases between. CDR3 length: 13 residues.

The chain employs TRBV5-1 and TRBJ2-5, with a weak D call TRBD2 (6 bases). V was shortened by 3 bases and J by 5 bases, with 17 bases between the two germline ends. This CDR3 comprises 15 residues. The germline V gene encodes CDR1 SGHRS and CDR2 YFSETQ. CDR3 sequence reads: CASSSDPGLRETQYF. The CDR3 bases are TGCGCCAGCAGCTCAGATCCGGGACTCAGGGAGACCCAGTACTTC.

This chain uses TRBV5-1 with TRBJ2-1, with D perhaps TRBD1 (5 bases). Trimming removed 1 base from V and 0 bases from J, with 8 bases in between. Germline V gene sequence: CDR1 SGHRS, CDR2 YFSETQ. CDR3 size: 15 residues. In DNA form, the CDR3 reads TGCGCCAGCAGCTTGACAGGAAGCTCCTACAATGAGCAGTTCTTC. Amino acids: CASSLTGSSYNEQFF. The entire variable domain, with the rest obtained from reference TRBV5-1 and TRBJ2-1, is as follows: KAGVTQTPRYLIKTRGQQVTLSCSPISGHRSVSWYQQTPGQGLQFLFEYFSETQRNKGNFPGRFSGRQFSNSRSEMNVSTLELGDSALYLCASSLTGSSYNEQFFGPGTRLTVL.

The chain uses TRBV19 and TRBJ1-5; D not resolved. The length of the CDR3 is 16 residues. Trimming pared 3 bases from V and 5 bases from J, leaving 17 bases between. Germline values: CDR1 LNHDA, CDR2 SQIVND (reference sequence). CDR3 amino acids: CASSMDNEARYQPQHF. CDR3 bases: TGTGCCAGTAGTATGGATAACGAAGCAAGGTATCAGCCCCAGCATTTT.

The genes are TRBV14 and TRBJ2-1; 12 bases align to TRBD2. This CDR3 is 16 amino acids long. The germline V gene has CDR1 SGHDN and CDR2 FVKESK. V lost 5 bases to trimming and J lost 4 bases; unmatched junction nucleotides: 6. The CDR3 spells CASSSVLAGGYNEQFF. In nucleotides, the CDR3 is TGTGCCAGCAGCTCGGTCCTAGCGGGAGGGTACAATGAGCAGTTCTTC.

DNA for the CDR3: TGTGCCAGCAGTTTCGGGACCTATACTGAAGCTTTCTTT. It encodes CASSFGTYTEAFF. This rearrangement joins TRBV28 to TRBJ1-1; possible D gene TRBD1, 5 bases. The CDR3 is 13 amino acids. In germline, CDR1 is MDHEN, CDR2 SYDVKM. V lost 3 bases, J lost 5 bases, and 10 bases lay in between.

The CDR3 coding sequence is TGTGCCAGCAGAGAACTGTACCAAGAGACCCAGTACTTC. This codes for CASRELYQETQYF. V usage is TRBV5-4 and J usage is TRBJ2-5, with D hard to call. Germline V gene data show CDR1 as SGHNT and CDR2 as YYREEE (reference sequence). CDR3 length: 13 amino acids. V lost 5 bases to trimming and J lost 0 bases, with 8 bases between them. The variable domain in full, completed from reference TRBV5-4 and TRBJ2-5, reads ETGVTQSPTHLIKTRGQQVTLRCSSQSGHNTVSWYQQALGQGPQFIFQYYREEENGRGNFPPRFSGLQFPNYSSELNVNALELDDSALYLCASRELYQETQYFGPGTRLLVL.

V usage is TRBV7-2 and J usage is TRBJ1-2, with TRBD1 as a possible D gene (5 bases). CDR1 and CDR2 (germline): SGHTA, FQGNSA. This CDR3 has 13 residues. The germline V and J ends were trimmed by 5 bases and 6 bases, with 13 bases remaining between them. CDR3 region: CASSPGAGHGYTF. In DNA form, the CDR3 reads TGTGCCAGCAGCCCCGGGGCGGGACATGGCTACACCTTC.

The rearrangement joins TRBV7-3 to TRBJ1-6; 8 bases are a match to TRBD1. Losses at the gene ends were 5 bases for V and 10 bases for J; bases not matched to a gene: 10. CDR3 length: 15 amino acids. CDR1 and CDR2 from the germline V gene are SGHTA and FQGTGA. The CDR3 DNA reads TGTGCCAGCAGCCCCAGGACAGGGAGCGAGTCACCCCTCCACTTT. This sequence encodes CASSPRTGSESPLHF. The entire variable domain, with the rest obtained from reference TRBV7-3 and TRBJ1-6, is as follows: GAGVSQTPSNKVTEKGKYVELRCDPISGHTALYWYRQSLGQGPEFLIYFQGTGAADDSGLPNDRFFAVRPEGSVSTLKIQRTERGDSAVYLCASSPRTGSESPLHFGNGTRLTVT.

This clone came up a few times. This chain joins TRBV5-6 and TRBJ2-7, with D unclear. Trimming shortened V by 0 bases and J by 4 bases, and 2 bases separated the two germline ends. Per germline, CDR1 SGHDT and CDR2 YYEEEE. This CDR3 has 11 amino acids. Written as DNA, the CDR3 is TGTGCCAGCAGCTTGGAGTACGAGCAGTACTTC. Protein sequence: CASSLEYEQYF.

The V and J genes are TRBV14 and TRBJ2-1, with D tentatively TRBD2 (7 bases). CDR1 is SGHDN and CDR2 is FVKESK in the germline V gene. CDR3 length: 14 residues. The V gene lost 0 bases and the J gene lost 14 bases, with 17 bases spanning the gap. The CDR3, as DNA: TGTGCCAGCAGCCAAGATTTAGAGGGGGGGGAAAAGTTCTTC. Residues: CASSQDLEGGEKFF.

The genes are TRBV5-8 and TRBJ1-2; D might be TRBD1 (6 bases). V dropped 0 bases and J dropped 2 bases, with 8 bases sitting between them. Germline CDR1 is SGHTS and CDR2 is YDEGEE. The CDR3 length is 14 residues. The CDR3 reads CASSLADRNYGYTF. The CDR3 nucleotides read TGTGCCAGCAGCTTGGCCGACAGGAACTATGGCTACACCTTC.

V usage is TRBV3-1 (or the pseudogene TRBV3-2) and J usage is TRBJ1-1; no clear D gene. The ends were cut back, 0 bases at V and 1 base at J, with 6 bases in the middle. The CDR3 has 14 amino acids. Germline V gives CDR1 LGHDT, CDR2 YNNKEL (reference sequence). This chain's CDR3 is CASSQDEGNTEAFF. The CDR3, as DNA: TGTGCCAGCAGCCAAGATGAGGGGAACACTGAAGCTTTCTTT.